This TCR beta chain originates from a study of CD8+CD57+ T cells in acquired aplastic anemia. Across the study: DNA from sorted CD4+ and CD8+ cells averaged around 3.5 ug. The study, taken as a whole, reports: Patients and controls had in common approximately 30 CD8+ CDR3 sequences.

On this clonotype: Antigen unknown.

Per the germline V gene, CDR1 is LNHNV and CDR2 is YYDKDF (reference sequence). V dropped 0 bases and J dropped 4 bases, with 6 bases sitting between them. This CDR3 has 13 amino acids. Genomic DNA provided the template from which TCR beta VDJ and CDR3 profiles were obtained. TCRdb re-analysed the reads in MiXCR, keeping a single row per CDR3 protein. The table has 200,000 or so distinct CDR3 sequences, 50% to 75% seen once; the top ten hold just over 45%. The chain recombines TRBV15 with TRBJ1-1, with unresolved D. Sequenced sample: sorted CD4+, CD8+, or CD8+CD57+ T cells (not recorded which) from PBMCs. The receptor's source is a human donor with severe aplastic anemia or a healthy control (not recorded which). DNA for the CDR3: TGTGCCACCAGCAGAGATCCAGCCACTGAAGCTTTCTTT. This gives the protein CATSRDPATEAFF.